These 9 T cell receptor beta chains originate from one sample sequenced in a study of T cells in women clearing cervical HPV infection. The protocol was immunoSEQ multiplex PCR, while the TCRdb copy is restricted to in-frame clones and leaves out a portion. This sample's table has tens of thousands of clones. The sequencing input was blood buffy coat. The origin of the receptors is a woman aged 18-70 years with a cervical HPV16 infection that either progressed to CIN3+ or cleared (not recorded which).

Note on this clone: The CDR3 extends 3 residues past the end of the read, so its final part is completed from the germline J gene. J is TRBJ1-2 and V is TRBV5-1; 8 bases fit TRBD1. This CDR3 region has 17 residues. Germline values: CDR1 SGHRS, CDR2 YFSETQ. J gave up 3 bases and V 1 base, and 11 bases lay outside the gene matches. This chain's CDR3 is CASSLRTGTLGDYGYTF. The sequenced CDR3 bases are TGCGCCAGCAGCTTGCGGACAGGGACGTTGGGTGACTATGGC.

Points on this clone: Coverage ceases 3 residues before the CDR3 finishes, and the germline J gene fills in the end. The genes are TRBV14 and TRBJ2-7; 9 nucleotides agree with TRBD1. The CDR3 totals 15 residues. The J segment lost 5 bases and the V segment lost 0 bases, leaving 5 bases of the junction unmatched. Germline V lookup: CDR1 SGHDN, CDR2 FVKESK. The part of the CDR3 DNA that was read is TGTGCCAGCAGCCAAGATGGGACAGGGAGGCACGAG. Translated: CASSQDGTGRHE. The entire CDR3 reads CASSQDGTGRHEQYF.

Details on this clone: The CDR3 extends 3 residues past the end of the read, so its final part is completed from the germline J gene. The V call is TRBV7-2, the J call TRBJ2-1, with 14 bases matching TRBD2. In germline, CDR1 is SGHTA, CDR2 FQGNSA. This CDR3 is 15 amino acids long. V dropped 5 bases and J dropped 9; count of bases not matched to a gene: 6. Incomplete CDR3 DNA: TGTGCCAGCAGCCCCGGGGGACTAGCGGGAGCTGAG. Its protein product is CASSPGGLAGAE. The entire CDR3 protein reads CASSPGGLAGAEQFF.

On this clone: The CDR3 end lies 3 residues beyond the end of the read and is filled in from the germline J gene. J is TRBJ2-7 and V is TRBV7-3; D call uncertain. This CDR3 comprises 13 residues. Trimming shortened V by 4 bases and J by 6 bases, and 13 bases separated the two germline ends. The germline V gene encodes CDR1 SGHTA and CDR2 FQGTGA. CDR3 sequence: CASSSTLIGEQYF. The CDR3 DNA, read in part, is TGTGCCAGCAGCTCTACCTTGATTGGCGAG.

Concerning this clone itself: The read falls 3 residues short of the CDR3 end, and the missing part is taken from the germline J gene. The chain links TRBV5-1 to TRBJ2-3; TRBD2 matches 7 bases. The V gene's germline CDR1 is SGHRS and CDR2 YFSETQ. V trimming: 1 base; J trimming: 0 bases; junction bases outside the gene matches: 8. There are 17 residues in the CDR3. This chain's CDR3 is CASSLSYSGTSTDTQYF. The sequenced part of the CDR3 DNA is TGCGCCAGCAGCTTGTCCTACAGCGGGACTAGCACAGATACG. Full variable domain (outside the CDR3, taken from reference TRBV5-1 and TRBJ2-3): KAGVTQTPRYLIKTRGQQVTLSCSPISGHRSVSWYQQTPGQGLQFLFEYFSETQRNKGNFPGRFSGRQFSNSRSEMNVSTLELGDSALYLCASSLSYSGTSTDTQYFGPGTRLTVL.

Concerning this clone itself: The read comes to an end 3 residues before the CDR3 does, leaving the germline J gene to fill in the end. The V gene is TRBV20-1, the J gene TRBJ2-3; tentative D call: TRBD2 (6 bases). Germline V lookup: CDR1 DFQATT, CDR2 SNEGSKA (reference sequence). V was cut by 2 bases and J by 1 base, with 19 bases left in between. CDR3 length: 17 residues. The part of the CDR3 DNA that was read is TGCAGTGCTAGAACAATAGGGGTACTAGCCGGCACAGATACG. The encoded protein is CSARTIGVLAGTDT. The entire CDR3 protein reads CSARTIGVLAGTDTQYF.

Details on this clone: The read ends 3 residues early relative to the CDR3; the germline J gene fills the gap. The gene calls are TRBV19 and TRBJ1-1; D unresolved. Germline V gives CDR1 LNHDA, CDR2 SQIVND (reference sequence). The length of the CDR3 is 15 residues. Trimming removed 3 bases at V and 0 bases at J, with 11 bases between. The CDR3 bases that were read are TGTGCCAGTAGTATCTGGGCCGGAGTGAACACTGAA. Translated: CASSIWAGVNTE. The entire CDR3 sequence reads CASSIWAGVNTEAFF.

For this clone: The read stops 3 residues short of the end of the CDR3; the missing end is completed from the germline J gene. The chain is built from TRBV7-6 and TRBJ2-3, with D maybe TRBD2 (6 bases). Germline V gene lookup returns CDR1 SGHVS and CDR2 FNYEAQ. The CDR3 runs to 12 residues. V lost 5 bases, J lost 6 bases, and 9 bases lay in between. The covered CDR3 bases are TGTGCCAGCAGCCCGGGGGAGGATACG. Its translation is CASSPGEDT. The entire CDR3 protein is CASSPGEDTQYF.

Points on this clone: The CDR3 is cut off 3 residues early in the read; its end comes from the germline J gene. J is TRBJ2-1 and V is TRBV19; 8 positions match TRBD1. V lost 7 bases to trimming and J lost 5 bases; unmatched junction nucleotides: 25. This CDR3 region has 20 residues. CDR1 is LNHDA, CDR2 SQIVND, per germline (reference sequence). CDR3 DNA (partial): TGTGCCAGTACCCCATTACCCGGCTGGGATTGGACAGGGCGTCACAATGAG. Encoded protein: CASTPLPGWDWTGRHNE. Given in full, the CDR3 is CASTPLPGWDWTGRHNEQFF. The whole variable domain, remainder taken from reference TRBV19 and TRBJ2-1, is DGGITQSPKYLFRKEGQNVTLSCEQNLNHDAMYWYRQDPGQGLRLIYYSQIVNDFQKGDIAEGYSVSREKKESFPLTVTSAQKNPTAFYLCASTPLPGWDWTGRHNEQFFGPGTRLTVL.